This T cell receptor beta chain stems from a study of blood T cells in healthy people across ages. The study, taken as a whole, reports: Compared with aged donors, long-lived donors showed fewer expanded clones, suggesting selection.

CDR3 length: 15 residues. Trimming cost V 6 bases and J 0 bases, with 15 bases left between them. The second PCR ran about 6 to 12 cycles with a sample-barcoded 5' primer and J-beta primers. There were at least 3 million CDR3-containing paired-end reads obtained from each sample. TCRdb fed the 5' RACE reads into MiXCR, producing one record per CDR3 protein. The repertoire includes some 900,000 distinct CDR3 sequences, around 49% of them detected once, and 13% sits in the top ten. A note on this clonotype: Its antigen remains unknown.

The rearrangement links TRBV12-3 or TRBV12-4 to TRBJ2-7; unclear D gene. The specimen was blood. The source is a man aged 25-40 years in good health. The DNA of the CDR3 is TGTGCCAGCAGCATCAACCCCACCTTCTCCTACGAGCAGTACTTC. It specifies CASSINPTFSYEQYF.